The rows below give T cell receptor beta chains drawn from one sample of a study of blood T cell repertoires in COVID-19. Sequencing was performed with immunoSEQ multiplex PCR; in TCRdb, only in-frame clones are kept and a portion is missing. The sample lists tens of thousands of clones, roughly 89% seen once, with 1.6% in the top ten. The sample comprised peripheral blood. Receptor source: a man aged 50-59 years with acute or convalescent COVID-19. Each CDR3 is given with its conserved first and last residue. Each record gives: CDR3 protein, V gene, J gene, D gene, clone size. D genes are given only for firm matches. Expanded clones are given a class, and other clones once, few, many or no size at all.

CASSWGGYEQYF	TRBV27	TRBJ2-7	TRBD2	-
CASSFPRAINTGELFF	TRBV11-2	TRBJ2-2	-	-
CASSFAGQGAGHF	TRBV12-3/TRBV12-4	TRBJ1-5	TRBD1	-
CASSQGTISRGLNTEAFF	TRBV4-1	TRBJ1-1	-	-
CASSQVGQDGVYGYTF	TRBV4-3	TRBJ1-2	TRBD1	-
CASSYTVYGYTF	TRBV7-2	TRBJ1-2	-	-
CASRETDSNQPQHF	TRBV4-1	TRBJ1-5	-	-
CASSDGQRLNSPLHF	TRBV6-4	TRBJ1-6	-	-
CASSLTAQATGELFF	TRBV5-4	TRBJ2-2	-	-
CATSRGPGSYNSPLHF	TRBV15	TRBJ1-6	-	-
CSVDIGETQYF	TRBV29-1	TRBJ2-5	-	-
CASSLSWTESRYQPQHF	TRBV28	TRBJ1-5	-	-
CASSLSGRTDGYTF	TRBV7-9	TRBJ1-2	-	once
CASSRLAGSSYNEQFF	TRBV2	TRBJ2-1	TRBD2	-
CATSSREGQGSGNTIYF	TRBV15	TRBJ1-3	TRBD1	-
CASSYSRDSSYEQYF	TRBV6-5	TRBJ2-7	TRBD1	-
CAISEARGNQPQHF	TRBV10-3	TRBJ1-5	-	-
CASSLGGQGTGYEQYF	TRBV13	TRBJ2-7	TRBD1	-
CASSVGRTGVGAGELFF	TRBV9	TRBJ2-2	TRBD1	-
CASRRGQTEAFF	TRBV3-1/TRBV3-2	TRBJ1-1	TRBD1	-
CASRTGGNTEAFF	TRBV2	TRBJ1-1	TRBD1	few
CASSPEDSSSYEQYF	TRBV5-4	TRBJ2-7	-	-
CASSVREGRTDTQYF	TRBV28	TRBJ2-3	TRBD2	-
CASSMTEPNSPLHF	TRBV19	TRBJ1-6	-	few
CATTKGRVHTGELFF	TRBV6-5	TRBJ2-2	TRBD2	-
CASSSPLGGRYTGELFF	TRBV28	TRBJ2-2	-	-
CAISEGTGGEQYF	TRBV10-3	TRBJ2-7	TRBD1	-
CASSERPGQGGYF	TRBV6-1	TRBJ2-4	-	-
CASSYSGTSGTYEQYF	TRBV6-5	TRBJ2-7	TRBD2	few
CSVPGLAGYEQYF	TRBV29-1	TRBJ2-7	TRBD2	-
CSVESPGSYEQYF	TRBV29-1	TRBJ2-7	-	-
CASSASLQGFYGYTF	TRBV28	TRBJ1-2	TRBD1	-
CASSENLVNEQFF	TRBV7-9	TRBJ2-1	-	-
CASSERGSRGGGKLFF	TRBV6-1	TRBJ1-4	-	-
CASSRPSGGAHNEQFF	TRBV5-4	TRBJ2-1	TRBD2	-
CASSLGQGRFFF	TRBV6-4	TRBJ2-1	TRBD1	-
CASRQGADNQPQHF	TRBV28	TRBJ1-5	TRBD1	-
CASSLGGGANYNEQFF	TRBV28	TRBJ2-1	-	once
CSAIFTGESEAFF	TRBV29-1	TRBJ1-1	TRBD1	-
CASSEKWSTGKAPQHF	TRBV10-2	TRBJ1-5	-	-
CASWAGTSGSYEQYF	TRBV27	TRBJ2-7	TRBD2	-
CASSVGPGLTPLHF	TRBV9	TRBJ1-6	-	-